Described below is a single TCR beta chain sequence and its context. This sample is part of a study of blood T cell repertoires in COVID-19. Whole-study context: From the United States, Italy and Spain came samples of acute and convalescent COVID-19.

Germline loops: CDR1 SNHLY, CDR2 FYNNEI. V lost 9 bases and J lost 9; bases outside the gene matches: 12. CDR3 length: 15 amino acids. How the authors handled the data: Reference gene primer amplification yielded estimated nucleated cell counts. Sequencing was performed with immunoSEQ multiplex PCR; in TCRdb, only in-frame clones are kept and a portion is missing. V and J calls and clone size are as listed in that table; D and trimming were resolved from the DNA. The sample carries about 220,000 clones, roughly nine tenths recorded once. The clonotype comes from a man aged 40-49 years with acute or convalescent COVID-19. Sequencing used peripheral blood. This chain connects TRBV2 to TRBJ2-1, with TRBD1 matching over 12 bases. CDR3 protein: CASPVRDRGRGEQFF. The CDR3 region has the DNA TGTGCCAGTCCGGTCCGGGACAGGGGGCGTGGTGAGCAGTTCTTC.